This T cell receptor beta chain was captured in a study of blood T cell repertoires in COVID-19. About the research overall: Collection of acute and convalescent COVID-19 samples took place in the United States, Italy and Spain.

V was clipped by 3 bases and J by 5 bases; unmatched bases: 9. The CDR3 has 17 residues. From germline, CDR1 is KGHSH and CDR2 LQKENI. This clone has just a few counts. Original data processing: Reference gene primer amplification in the assay estimated nucleated cell counts. TCRdb's copy holds only in-frame clones and misses some; the assay was immunoSEQ multiplex PCR. V, J and clone size reflect that table, while D and trimming were determined from the DNA. The repertoire holds a few hundred thousand clones, around 90% seen once, with less than 20% in the top ten. The clonotype originates from a woman aged 25 to 45 who had recovered from COVID-19. Source material: PBMCs or T cells enriched from blood (not recorded which). The V call is TRBV18, the J call TRBJ2-1, with 11 bases matching TRBD2. The CDR3 DNA is TGTGCCAGCTCACCGTTAGCGGGAGGGCTTGTCAACAATGAGCAGTTCTTC. Its protein product is CASSPLAGGLVNNEQFF.